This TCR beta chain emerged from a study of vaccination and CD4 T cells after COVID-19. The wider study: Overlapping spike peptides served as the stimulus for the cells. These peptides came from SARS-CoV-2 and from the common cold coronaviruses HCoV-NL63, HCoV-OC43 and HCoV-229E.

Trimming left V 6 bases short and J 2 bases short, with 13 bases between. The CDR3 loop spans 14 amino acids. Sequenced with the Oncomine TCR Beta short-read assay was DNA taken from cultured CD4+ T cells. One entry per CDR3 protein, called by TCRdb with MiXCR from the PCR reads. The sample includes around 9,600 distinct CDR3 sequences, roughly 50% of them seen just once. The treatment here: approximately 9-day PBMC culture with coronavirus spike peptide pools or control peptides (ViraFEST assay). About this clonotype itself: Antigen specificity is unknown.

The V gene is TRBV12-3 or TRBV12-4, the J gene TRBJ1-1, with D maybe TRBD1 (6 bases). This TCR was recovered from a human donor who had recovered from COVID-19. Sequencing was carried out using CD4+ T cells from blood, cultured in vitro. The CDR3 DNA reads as TGTGCCAGCAGCCCAGGGGAGGGAAACACTGAAGCTTTCTTT. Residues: CASSPGEGNTEAFF.